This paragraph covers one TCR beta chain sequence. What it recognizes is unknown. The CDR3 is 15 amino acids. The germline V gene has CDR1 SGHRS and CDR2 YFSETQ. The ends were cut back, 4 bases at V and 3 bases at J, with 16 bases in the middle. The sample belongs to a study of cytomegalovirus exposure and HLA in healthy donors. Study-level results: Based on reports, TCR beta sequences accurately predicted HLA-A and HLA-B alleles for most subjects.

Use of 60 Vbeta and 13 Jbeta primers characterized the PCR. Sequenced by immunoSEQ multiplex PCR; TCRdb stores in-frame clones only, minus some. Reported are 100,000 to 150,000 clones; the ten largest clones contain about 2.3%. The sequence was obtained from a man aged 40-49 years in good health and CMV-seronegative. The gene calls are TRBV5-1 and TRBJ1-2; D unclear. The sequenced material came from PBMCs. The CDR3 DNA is TGCGCCAGCAGCGGGATGATCTACGGGGACTATGGCTACACCTTC. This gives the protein CASSGMIYGDYGYTF.